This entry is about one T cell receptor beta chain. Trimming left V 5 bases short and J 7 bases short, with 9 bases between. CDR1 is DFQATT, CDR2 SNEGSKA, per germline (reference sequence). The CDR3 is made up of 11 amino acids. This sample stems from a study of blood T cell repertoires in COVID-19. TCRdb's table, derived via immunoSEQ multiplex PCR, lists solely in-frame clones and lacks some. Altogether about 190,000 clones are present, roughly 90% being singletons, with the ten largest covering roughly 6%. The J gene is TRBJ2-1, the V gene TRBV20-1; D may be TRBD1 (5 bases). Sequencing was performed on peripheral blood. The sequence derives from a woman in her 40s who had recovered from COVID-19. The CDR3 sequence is CSAPRGNEQFF. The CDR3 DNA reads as TGCAGTGCTCCAAGGGGAAATGAGCAGTTCTTC.